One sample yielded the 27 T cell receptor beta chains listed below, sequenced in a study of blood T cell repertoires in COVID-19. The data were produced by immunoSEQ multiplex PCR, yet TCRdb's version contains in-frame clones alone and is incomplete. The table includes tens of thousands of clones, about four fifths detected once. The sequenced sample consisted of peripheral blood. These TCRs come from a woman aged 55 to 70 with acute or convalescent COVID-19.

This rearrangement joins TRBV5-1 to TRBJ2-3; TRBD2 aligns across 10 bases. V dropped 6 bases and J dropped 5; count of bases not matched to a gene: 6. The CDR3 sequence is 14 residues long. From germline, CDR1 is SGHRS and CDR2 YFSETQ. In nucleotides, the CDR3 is TGCGCCAGCAAAGCGGGGGGGCACCTAGATACGCAGTATTTT. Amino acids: CASKAGGHLDTQYF.

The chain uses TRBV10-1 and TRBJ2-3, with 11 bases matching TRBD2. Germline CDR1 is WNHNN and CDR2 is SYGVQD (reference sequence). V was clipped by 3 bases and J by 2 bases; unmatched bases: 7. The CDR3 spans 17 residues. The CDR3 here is CASSDPLAGGFTDTQYF. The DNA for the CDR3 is TGCGCCAGCAGTGACCCCCTAGCGGGGGGATTCACAGATACGCAGTATTTT.

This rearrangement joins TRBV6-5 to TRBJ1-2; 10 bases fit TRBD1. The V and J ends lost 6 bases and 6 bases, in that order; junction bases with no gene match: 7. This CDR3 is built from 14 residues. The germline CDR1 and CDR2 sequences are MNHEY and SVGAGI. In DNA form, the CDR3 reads TGTGCCAGCAGCTCGGGACAGGGGTTGCATGGCTACACCTTC. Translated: CASSSGQGLHGYTF.

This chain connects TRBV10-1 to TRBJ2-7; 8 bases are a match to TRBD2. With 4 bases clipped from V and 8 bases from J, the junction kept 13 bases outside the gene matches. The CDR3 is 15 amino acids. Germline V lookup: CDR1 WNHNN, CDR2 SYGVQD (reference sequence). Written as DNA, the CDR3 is TGCGCCAGCAGTGGCCAGGGCCGAGCGGGGGTGCAGCAGTACTTC. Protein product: CASSGQGRAGVQQYF.

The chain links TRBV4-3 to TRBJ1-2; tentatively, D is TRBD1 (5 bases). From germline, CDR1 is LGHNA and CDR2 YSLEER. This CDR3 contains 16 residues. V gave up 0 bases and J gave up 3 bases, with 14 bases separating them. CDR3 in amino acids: CASSQDRRQQDYGYTF. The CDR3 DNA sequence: TGCGCCAGCAGCCAAGATCGACGACAGCAAGACTATGGCTACACCTTC.

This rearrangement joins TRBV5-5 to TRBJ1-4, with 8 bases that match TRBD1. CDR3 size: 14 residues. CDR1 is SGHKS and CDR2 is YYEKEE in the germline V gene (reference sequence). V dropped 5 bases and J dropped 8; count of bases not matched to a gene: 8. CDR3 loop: CASRSGTGGEKLFF. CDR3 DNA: TGTGCCAGCAGGTCCGGGACAGGAGGGGAAAAACTGTTTTTT. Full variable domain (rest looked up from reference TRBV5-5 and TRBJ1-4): DAGVTQSPTHLIKTRGQQVTLRCSPISGHKSVSWYQQVLGQGPQFIFQYYEKEERGRGNFPDRFSARQFPNYSSELNVNALLLGDSALYLCASRSGTGGEKLFFGSGTQLSVL.

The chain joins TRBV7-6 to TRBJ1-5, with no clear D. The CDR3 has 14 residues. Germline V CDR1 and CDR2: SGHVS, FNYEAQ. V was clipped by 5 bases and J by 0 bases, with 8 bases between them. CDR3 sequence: CASSLDSSNQPQHF. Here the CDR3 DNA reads TGTGCCAGCAGCCTCGATAGTAGCAATCAGCCCCAGCATTTT. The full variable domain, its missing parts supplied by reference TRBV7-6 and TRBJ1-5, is GAGVSQSPRYKVTKRGQDVALRCDPISGHVSLYWYRQALGQGPEFLTYFNYEAQQDKSGLPNDRFSAERPEGSISTLTIQRTEQRDSAMYRCASSLDSSNQPQHFGDGTRLSIL.

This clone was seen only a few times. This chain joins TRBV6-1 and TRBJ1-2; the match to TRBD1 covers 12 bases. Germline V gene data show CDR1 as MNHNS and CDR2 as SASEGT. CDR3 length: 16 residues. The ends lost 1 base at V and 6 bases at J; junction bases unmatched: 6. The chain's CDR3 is CASSEVGDRGQDGYTF. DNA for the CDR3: TGTGCCAGCAGTGAAGTGGGGGACAGGGGGCAGGATGGCTACACCTTC.

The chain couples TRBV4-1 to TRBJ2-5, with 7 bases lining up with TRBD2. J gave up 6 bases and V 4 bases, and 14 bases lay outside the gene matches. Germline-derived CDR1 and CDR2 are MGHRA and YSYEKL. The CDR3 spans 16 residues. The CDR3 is CASSPVGAGETKTQYF. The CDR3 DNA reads TGCGCCAGCAGCCCCGTAGGGGCGGGGGAGACAAAGACCCAGTACTTC.

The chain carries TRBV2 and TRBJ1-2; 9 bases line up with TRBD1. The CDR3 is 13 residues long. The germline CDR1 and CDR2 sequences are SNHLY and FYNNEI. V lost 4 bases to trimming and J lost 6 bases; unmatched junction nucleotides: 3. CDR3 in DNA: TGTGCCAGCAGTGTCGGGACAGGGAATGGCTACACCTTC. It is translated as CASSVGTGNGYTF.

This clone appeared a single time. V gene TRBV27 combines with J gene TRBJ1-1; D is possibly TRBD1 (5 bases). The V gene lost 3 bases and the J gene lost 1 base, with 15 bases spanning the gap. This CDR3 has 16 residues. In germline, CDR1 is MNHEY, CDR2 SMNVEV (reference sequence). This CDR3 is CASSFRAGSPNTEAFF. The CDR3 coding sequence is TGTGCCAGCAGTTTCCGGGCAGGGTCCCCGAACACTGAAGCTTTCTTT.

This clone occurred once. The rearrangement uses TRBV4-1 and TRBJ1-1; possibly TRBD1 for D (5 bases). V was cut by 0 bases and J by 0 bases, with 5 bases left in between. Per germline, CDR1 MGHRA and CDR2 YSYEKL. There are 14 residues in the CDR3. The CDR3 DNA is TGCGCCAGCAGCCAAGACAGGGTGAACACTGAAGCTTTCTTT. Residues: CASSQDRVNTEAFF.

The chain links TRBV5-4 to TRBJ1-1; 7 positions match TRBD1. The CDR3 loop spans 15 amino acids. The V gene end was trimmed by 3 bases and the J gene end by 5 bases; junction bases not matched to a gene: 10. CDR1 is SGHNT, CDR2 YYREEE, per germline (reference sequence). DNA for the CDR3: TGTGCCAGCAGCTCTCGACAGGGCGGCTCTACTGAAGCTTTCTTT. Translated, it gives CASSSRQGGSTEAFF. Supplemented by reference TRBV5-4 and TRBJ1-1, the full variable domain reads ETGVTQSPTHLIKTRGQQVTLRCSSQSGHNTVSWYQQALGQGPQFIFQYYREEENGRGNFPPRFSGLQFPNYSSELNVNALELDDSALYLCASSSRQGGSTEAFFGQGTRLTVV.

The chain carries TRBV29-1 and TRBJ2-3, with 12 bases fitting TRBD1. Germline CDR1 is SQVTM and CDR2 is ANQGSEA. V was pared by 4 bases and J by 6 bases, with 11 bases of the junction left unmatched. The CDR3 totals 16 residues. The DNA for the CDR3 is TGCAGCGTTGGGGAAACCGGGACAGGGGGCCCCGATACGCAGTATTTT. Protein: CSVGETGTGGPDTQYF.

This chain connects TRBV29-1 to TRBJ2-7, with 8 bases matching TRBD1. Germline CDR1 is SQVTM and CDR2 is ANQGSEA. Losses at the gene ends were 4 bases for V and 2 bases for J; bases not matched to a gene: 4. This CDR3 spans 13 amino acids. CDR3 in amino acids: CSVVTGETYEQYF. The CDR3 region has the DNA TGCAGCGTTGTGACAGGGGAGACCTACGAGCAGTACTTC.

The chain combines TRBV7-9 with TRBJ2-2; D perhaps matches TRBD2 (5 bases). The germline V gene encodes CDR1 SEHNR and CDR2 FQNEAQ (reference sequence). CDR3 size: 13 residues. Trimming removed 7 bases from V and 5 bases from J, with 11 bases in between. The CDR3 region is CASTLRETGELFF. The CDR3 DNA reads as TGTGCCAGCACCTTGAGGGAGACCGGGGAGCTGTTTTTT. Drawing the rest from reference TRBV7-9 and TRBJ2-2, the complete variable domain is DTGVSQNPRHKITKRGQNVTFRCDPISEHNRLYWYRQTLGQGPEFLTYFQNEAQLEKSRLLSDRFSAERPKGSFSTLEIQRTEQGDSAMYLCASTLRETGELFFGEGSRLTVL.

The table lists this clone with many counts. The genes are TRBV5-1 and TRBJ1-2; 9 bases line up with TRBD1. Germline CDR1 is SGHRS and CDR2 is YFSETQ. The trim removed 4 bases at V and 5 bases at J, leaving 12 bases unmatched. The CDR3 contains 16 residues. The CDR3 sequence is CASSPPAGQGEYGYTF. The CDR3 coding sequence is TGCGCCAGCAGCCCCCCGGCGGGACAGGGTGAATATGGCTACACCTTC. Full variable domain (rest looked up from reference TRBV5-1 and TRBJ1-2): KAGVTQTPRYLIKTRGQQVTLSCSPISGHRSVSWYQQTPGQGLQFLFEYFSETQRNKGNFPGRFSGRQFSNSRSEMNVSTLELGDSALYLCASSPPAGQGEYGYTFGSGTRLTVV.

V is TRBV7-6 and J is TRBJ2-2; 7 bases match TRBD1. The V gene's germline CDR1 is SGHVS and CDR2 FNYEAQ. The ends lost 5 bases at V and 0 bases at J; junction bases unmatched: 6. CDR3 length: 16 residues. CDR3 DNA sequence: TGTGCCAGCAGCCCTCGGACAGGTCCGAACACCGGGGAGCTGTTTTTT. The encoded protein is CASSPRTGPNTGELFF.

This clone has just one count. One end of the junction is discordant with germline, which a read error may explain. The CDR3 loop reads CASSLERNAEAFF. The CDR3 nucleotides are TGTGCCAGCAGCTTAGAGAGGAACGCTGAAGCTTTCTTT. The chain couples TRBV7-2 to TRBJ1-1; D gene uncertain. CDR1 and CDR2 from the germline V gene are SGHTA and FQGNSA. CDR3 length: 13 amino acids.

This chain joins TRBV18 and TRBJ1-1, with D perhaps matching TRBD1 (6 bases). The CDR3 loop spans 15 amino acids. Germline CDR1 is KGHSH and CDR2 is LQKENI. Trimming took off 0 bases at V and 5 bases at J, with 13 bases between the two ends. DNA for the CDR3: TGTGCCAGCTCACCACCCCAACAGGGAGAGACTGAAGCTTTCTTT. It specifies CASSPPQQGETEAFF.

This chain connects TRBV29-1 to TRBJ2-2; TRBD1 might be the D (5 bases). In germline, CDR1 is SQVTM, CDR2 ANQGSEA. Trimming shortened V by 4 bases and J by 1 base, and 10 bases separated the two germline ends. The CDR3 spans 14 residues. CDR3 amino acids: CSVGAGQNTGELFF. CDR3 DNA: TGCAGCGTTGGGGCTGGACAGAACACCGGGGAGCTGTTTTTT.

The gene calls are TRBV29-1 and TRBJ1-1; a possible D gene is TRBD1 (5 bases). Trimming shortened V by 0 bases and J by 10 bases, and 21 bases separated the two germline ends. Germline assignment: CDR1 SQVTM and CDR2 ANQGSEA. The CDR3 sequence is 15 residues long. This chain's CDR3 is CSVEDSAAIRRGAFF. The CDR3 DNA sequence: TGCAGCGTTGAAGATTCGGCCGCAATCCGAAGGGGAGCTTTCTTT.

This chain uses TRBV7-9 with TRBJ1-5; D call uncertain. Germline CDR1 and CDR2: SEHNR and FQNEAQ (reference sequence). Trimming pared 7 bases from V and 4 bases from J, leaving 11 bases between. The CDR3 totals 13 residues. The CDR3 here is CASNAQQNQPQHF. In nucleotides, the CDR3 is TGTGCCAGCAACGCACAACAAAATCAGCCCCAGCATTTT.

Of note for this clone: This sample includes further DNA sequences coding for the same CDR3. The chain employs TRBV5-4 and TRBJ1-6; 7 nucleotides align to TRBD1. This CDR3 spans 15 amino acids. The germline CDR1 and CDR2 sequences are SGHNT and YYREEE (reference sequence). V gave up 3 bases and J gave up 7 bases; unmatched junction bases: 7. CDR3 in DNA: TGTGCCAGCAGCTCTTCCGGGACAGAAAATTCACCCCTCCACTTT. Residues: CASSSSGTENSPLHF.

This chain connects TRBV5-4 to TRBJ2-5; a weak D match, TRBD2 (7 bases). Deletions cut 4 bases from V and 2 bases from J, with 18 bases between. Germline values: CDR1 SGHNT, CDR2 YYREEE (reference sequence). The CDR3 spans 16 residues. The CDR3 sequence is CASSPPRRGLQETQYF. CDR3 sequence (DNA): TGTGCCAGCAGCCCCCCTAGGCGGGGGCTGCAAGAGACCCAGTACTTC.

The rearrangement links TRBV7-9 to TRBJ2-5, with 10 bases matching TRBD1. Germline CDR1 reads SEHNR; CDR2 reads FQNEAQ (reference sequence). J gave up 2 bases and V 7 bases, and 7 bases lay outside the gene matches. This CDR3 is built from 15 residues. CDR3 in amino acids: CASNRQGAGQETQYF. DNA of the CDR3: TGTGCCAGCAACAGACAGGGGGCAGGGCAAGAGACCCAGTACTTC.

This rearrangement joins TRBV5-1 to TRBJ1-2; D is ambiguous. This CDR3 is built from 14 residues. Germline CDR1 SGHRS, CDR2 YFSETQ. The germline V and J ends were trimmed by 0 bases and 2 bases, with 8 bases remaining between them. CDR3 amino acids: CASSLGGRNYGYTF. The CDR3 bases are TGCGCCAGCAGCTTGGGAGGGAGAAACTATGGCTACACCTTC. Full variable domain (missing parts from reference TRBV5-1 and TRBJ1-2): KAGVTQTPRYLIKTRGQQVTLSCSPISGHRSVSWYQQTPGQGLQFLFEYFSETQRNKGNFPGRFSGRQFSNSRSEMNVSTLELGDSALYLCASSLGGRNYGYTFGSGTRLTVV.